A selection of T cell receptor beta chains follows, all from one sample in a study of shared clonotypes between healthy human individuals. Clones were read by immunoSEQ multiplex PCR, and TCRdb kept only the in-frame ones, dropping some. The profile shows about 2,500,000 clones, roughly 92% of them singletons. Sequencing was done on a sample of naive CD4+ T cells sorted from blood. These receptors all come from a man aged 18-30 years in good health. CDR3s include the opening cysteine and the closing phenylalanine or tryptophan. D genes are given only for firm matches. A clone size is listed for some rows: how often the clone was seen (once, few, many), or a class if it is expanded.

D: TRBD1; J: TRBJ1-4; V: TRBV2; size: -; CDR3: CASSLDRVKNEKLFF; DNA: TGTGCCAGCAGTCTCGACAGGGTCAAGAATGAAAAACTGTTTTTT
D: TRBD1; J: TRBJ1-2; V: TRBV5-6; size: -; CDR3: CASSWDRGGVYGYTF; DNA: TGTGCCAGCAGTTGGGACAGGGGAGGGGTCTATGGCTACACCTTC
D: -; J: TRBJ2-3; V: TRBV10-1; size: -; CDR3: CASSESSRGFTDTQYF; DNA: TGCGCCAGCAGTGAGTCGTCTAGGGGGTTCACAGATACGCAGTATTTT
D: -; J: TRBJ2-6; V: TRBV5-1; size: -; CDR3: CASSLPELSGANVLTF; DNA: TGCGCCAGCAGCTTGCCAGAACTCTCTGGGGCCAACGTCCTGACTTTC
D: TRBD1; J: TRBJ2-7; V: TRBV7-2; size: -; CDR3: CASSRDRGVYEQYF; DNA: TGTGCCAGCAGTCGAGACAGGGGAGTATACGAGCAGTACTTC
D: -; J: TRBJ2-7; V: TRBV19; size: -; CDR3: CASSPGDRLWYEQYF; DNA: TGTGCCAGTAGCCCAGGGGATCGGTTGTGGTACGAGCAGTACTTC
D: -; J: TRBJ2-1; V: TRBV7-2; size: once; CDR3: CASSVYSYNEQFF; DNA: TGTGCCAGCAGCGTTTACTCCTACAATGAGCAGTTCTTC
D: TRBD1; J: TRBJ2-7; V: TRBV27; size: -; CDR3: CASSKAGGSYEQYF; DNA: TGTGCCAGCAGTAAGGCAGGGGGCTCCTACGAGCAGTACTTC
D: TRBD1; J: TRBJ2-1; V: TRBV11-2; size: -; CDR3: CASSRTGLMNEQFF; DNA: TGTGCCAGCAGCCGGACAGGGCTAATGAATGAGCAGTTCTTC
D: -; J: TRBJ2-5; V: TRBV5-5; size: -; CDR3: CASSRPGAQYF; DNA: TGTGCCAGCAGCCGGCCCGGAGCCCAGTACTTC
D: TRBD1; J: TRBJ1-2; V: TRBV27; size: -; CDR3: CASSSTGAGNYGYTF; DNA: TGTGCCAGCAGTTCGACAGGGGCCGGTAACTATGGCTACACCTTC
D: TRBD1; J: TRBJ2-7; V: TRBV7-8; size: -; CDR3: CASSLTLQGANYEQYF; DNA: TGTGCCAGCAGCTTAACCCTACAGGGGGCGAACTACGAGCAGTACTTC
D: -; J: TRBJ1-2; V: TRBV28; size: -; CDR3: CASSLELPAANYGYTF; DNA: TGTGCCAGCAGTTTAGAACTCCCAGCAGCTAACTATGGCTACACCTTC
D: -; J: TRBJ1-2; V: TRBV30; size: -; CDR3: CAWSVGGGGLYGYTF; DNA: TGTGCCTGGAGTGTCGGAGGGGGTGGGCTCTATGGCTACACCTTC
D: -; J: TRBJ1-1; V: TRBV10-1; size: -; CDR3: CASSSGGLEAFF; DNA: TGCGCCAGCAGCTCGGGGGGCCTTGAAGCTTTCTTT
D: -; J: TRBJ2-7; V: TRBV28; size: -; CDR3: CASNGGIEEGEQYF; DNA: TGTGCCAGCAATGGCGGGATAGAGGAGGGCGAGCAGTACTTC
D: TRBD1; J: TRBJ2-7; V: TRBV2; size: -; CDR3: CASRQGAHEQYF; DNA: TGTGCCAGCCGTCAGGGGGCCCACGAGCAGTACTTC
D: -; J: TRBJ1-2; V: TRBV28; size: once; CDR3: CASSGRGEINYGYTF; DNA: TGTGCCAGCAGTGGGAGGGGGGAGATTAACTATGGCTACACCTTC
D: -; J: TRBJ1-6; V: TRBV9; size: -; CDR3: CASSVHLGGDSPLHF; DNA: TGTGCCAGCAGCGTCCACCTCGGGGGGGATTCACCCCTCCACTTT
D: -; J: TRBJ2-7; V: TRBV5-1; size: -; CDR3: CASSSRGGSYEQYF; DNA: TGCGCCAGCAGCTCCAGGGGGGGCTCCTACGAGCAGTACTTC
D: -; J: TRBJ2-3; V: TRBV7-8; size: -; CDR3: CASSYFPDTQYF; DNA: TGTGCCAGCAGCTACTTCCCAGATACGCAGTATTTT
D: -; J: TRBJ2-5; V: TRBV7-9; size: -; CDR3: CASSLSGVGQETQYF; DNA: TGTGCCAGCAGCTTATCGGGGGTGGGACAAGAGACCCAGTACTTC
D: TRBD1; J: TRBJ1-2; V: TRBV19; size: -; CDR3: CASFSRAGGNYGYTF; DNA: TGTGCCAGTTTTTCCCGAGCAGGGGGCAACTATGGCTACACCTTC
D: TRBD2; J: TRBJ2-7; V: TRBV9; size: -; CDR3: CASTPGGGKVEPRAIEQYF; DNA: TGTGCCAGCACCCCGGGGGGGGGCAAGGTCGAGCCTCGAGCCATCGAGCAGTACTTC
D: -; J: TRBJ1-2; V: TRBV6-5; size: once; CDR3: CASRPDHLNYGYTF; DNA: TGTGCCAGCAGACCGGACCACCTCAACTATGGCTACACCTTC
D: -; J: TRBJ1-4; V: TRBV10-3; size: -; CDR3: CAISVVLGVGAEKLFF; DNA: TGTGCCATCAGTGTCGTGTTGGGGGTAGGAGCTGAAAAACTGTTTTTT
D: TRBD1; J: TRBJ1-4; V: TRBV30; size: -; CDR3: CAWSPGQLEKLFF; DNA: TGTGCCTGGAGCCCGGGACAGCTAGAAAAACTGTTTTTT
D: TRBD1; J: TRBJ1-2; V: TRBV4-3; size: -; CDR3: CASSQDIRGEAGQGNYGYTF; DNA: TGCGCCAGCAGCCAAGACATCCGAGGGGAAGCGGGACAGGGTAACTATGGCTACACCTTC
D: TRBD1; J: TRBJ1-6; V: TRBV19; size: -; CDR3: CASTNRGQGYSPLHF; DNA: TGTGCCAGTACCAATAGGGGACAGGGATATTCACCCCTCCACTTT
D: TRBD1; J: TRBJ2-3; V: TRBV5-1; size: -; CDR3: CASSVSQGATDTQYF; DNA: TGCGCCAGCAGTGTATCCCAGGGGGCCACAGATACGCAGTATTTT
D: TRBD1; J: TRBJ2-4; V: TRBV10-3; size: -; CDR3: CAISDPGQGKNIQYF; DNA: TGTGCCATCAGTGATCCGGGACAGGGGAAAAACATTCAGTACTTC
D: -; J: TRBJ2-3; V: TRBV10-2; size: once; CDR3: CASSGGISTDTQYF; DNA: TGCGCCAGCAGTGGAGGGATAAGCACAGATACGCAGTATTTT
D: -; J: TRBJ1-1; V: TRBV19; size: -; CDR3: CASSISPGAEAFF; DNA: TGTGCCAGTAGTATATCCCCGGGAGCTGAAGCTTTCTTT
D: -; J: TRBJ2-3; V: TRBV7-9; size: -; CDR3: CASSAEDTQYF; DNA: TGTGCCAGCTCCGCGGAAGATACGCAGTATTTT
D: -; J: TRBJ1-3; V: TRBV5-5; size: -; CDR3: CASSFPGIGNTIYF; DNA: TGTGCCAGCAGCTTTCCCGGGATCGGTAACACCATATATTTT
D: -; J: TRBJ2-3; V: TRBV18; size: -; CDR3: CASSPMEQGRSTDTQYF; DNA: TGTGCCAGCTCACCAATGGAGCAGGGACGGAGCACAGATACGCAGTATTTT
D: TRBD1; J: TRBJ1-2; V: TRBV19; size: -; CDR3: CASSPQTGGYGYTF; DNA: TGTGCCAGTAGTCCCCAGACAGGGGGCTATGGCTACACCTTC
D: -; J: TRBJ2-5; V: TRBV7-2; size: -; CDR3: CASMGGLPGETQYF; DNA: TGTGCCTCTATGGGGGGCCTACCGGGGGAGACCCAGTACTTC
D: TRBD1; J: TRBJ2-7; V: TRBV10-3; size: -; CDR3: CASSDPGQGKWEQYF; DNA: TGTGCCAGCAGTGACCCGGGACAGGGGAAATGGGAGCAGTACTTC
D: -; J: TRBJ2-4; V: TRBV6-1; size: -; CDR3: CASSESTIAKNIQYF; DNA: TGTGCCAGCAGTGAGTCAACAATAGCCAAAAACATTCAGTACTTC
D: TRBD1; J: TRBJ1-2; V: TRBV18; size: -; CDR3: CASSPETGGEIYGYTF; DNA: TGTGCCAGCTCACCAGAAACAGGGGGCGAGATCTATGGCTACACCTTC
D: TRBD2; J: TRBJ2-5; V: TRBV27; size: once; CDR3: CASSTIAGGLETQYF; DNA: TGTGCCAGCAGTACCATAGCGGGGGGGCTTGAGACCCAGTACTTC
D: -; J: TRBJ2-1; V: TRBV10-3; size: -; CDR3: CAIRDTSGNGINEQFF; DNA: TGTGCCATCAGGGACACGTCTGGGAATGGGATCAATGAGCAGTTCTTC
D: -; J: TRBJ2-6; V: TRBV7-8; size: -; CDR3: CASRDTSYSGANVLTF; DNA: TGTGCCAGCAGGGACACCTCATACTCTGGGGCCAACGTCCTGACTTTC
D: -; J: TRBJ1-2; V: TRBV25-1; size: -; CDR3: CASSEFRQDRDGYTF; DNA: TGTGCCAGCAGTGAATTTAGACAGGACCGGGATGGCTACACCTTC
D: -; J: TRBJ1-4; V: TRBV29-1; size: -; CDR3: CSVEDAEKLFF; DNA: TGCAGCGTTGAAGACGCTGAAAAACTGTTTTTT
D: TRBD1; J: TRBJ2-1; V: TRBV19; size: -; CDR3: CASTLTGGDYNEQFF; DNA: TGTGCCAGTACCCTGACAGGGGGCGACTACAATGAGCAGTTCTTC
D: -; J: TRBJ2-3; V: TRBV5-5; size: -; CDR3: CASSFDGSTDTQYF; DNA: TGTGCCAGCAGCTTCGACGGGAGCACAGATACGCAGTATTTT
D: -; J: TRBJ2-1; V: TRBV7-2; size: -; CDR3: CASSLGTAYNEQFF; DNA: TGTGCCAGCAGCTTAGGAACCGCCTACAATGAGCAGTTCTTC
D: -; J: TRBJ2-3; V: TRBV7-3; size: once; CDR3: CASSLSSTPTDTQYF; DNA: TGTGCCAGCAGCTTAAGTAGCACTCCCACAGATACGCAGTATTTT
D: TRBD2; J: TRBJ2-2; V: TRBV5-1; size: -; CDR3: CASSWEGSGTGELFF; DNA: TGCGCCAGCAGCTGGGAGGGTAGCGGTACCGGGGAGCTGTTTTTT
D: TRBD1; J: TRBJ2-7; V: TRBV28; size: -; CDR3: CASSFAGTVSYEQYF; DNA: TGTGCCAGCAGTTTTGCCGGGACAGTCTCCTACGAGCAGTACTTC
D: TRBD2; J: TRBJ2-5; V: TRBV5-1; size: -; CDR3: CASSFTGGTSGETQYF; DNA: TGCGCCAGCAGCTTTACTGGCGGGACTAGCGGAGAGACCCAGTACTTC